Below are 9 T cell receptor beta chains sequenced from a single sample in a study of shared clonotypes between healthy human individuals. This table comes from immunoSEQ multiplex PCR, and its TCRdb copy is limited to in-frame clones, with some not included. The sample lists more than 2 million clones; 90% to 95% were seen once. The specimen sequenced was naive CD4+ T cells sorted from blood. Subset given: CD45RA+ positively selected. Source of these receptors: a man aged 18 to 30 in good health.

The chain uses TRBV30 and TRBJ1-4; D gene ambiguous. The CDR3 has 12 residues. The germline V gene encodes CDR1 GTSNPN and CDR2 SVGIG (reference sequence). V was cut by 8 bases and J by 7 bases, with 14 bases left in between. CDR3 nucleotides: TGTGCCCATGGAGGGTTGAGTGAAAAACTGTTTTTT. Its translation is CAHGGLSEKLFF.

V usage is TRBV10-3 and J usage is TRBJ1-6; 7 nucleotides align to TRBD1. The V gene end was trimmed by 10 bases and the J gene end by 5 bases; junction bases not matched to a gene: 5. CDR3 size: 13 residues. Germline V lookup: CDR1 ENHRY, CDR2 SYGVKD. CDR3 in amino acids: CATTGTDNSPLHF. The CDR3 nucleotides are TGTGCCACCACCGGGACAGATAATTCACCCCTCCACTTT.

With respect to this clone: The same CDR3 arises from other DNA sequences in this sample as well. This chain connects TRBV18 to TRBJ1-1; possibly TRBD1 for D (5 bases). V was clipped by 0 bases and J by 0 bases, with 11 bases between them. Germline V gene data show CDR1 as KGHSH and CDR2 as LQKENI. This CDR3 spans 16 amino acids. CDR3 sequence (DNA): TGTGCCAGCTCACCACCGTCCCAGGGTCTGAACACTGAAGCTTTCTTT. Protein: CASSPPSQGLNTEAFF.

The CDR3 bases are TGTGCCAGCAGCGTAAGAGGGGATAATGGCGGAAACACCATATATTTT. Translated: CASSVRGDNGGNTIYF. The V gene is TRBV9, the J gene TRBJ1-3; a possible D gene is TRBD1 (5 bases). Between the trimmed V and J ends, which lost 1 base and 4 bases, there was a span of 15 bases. Germline loops: CDR1 SGDLS, CDR2 YYNGEE. This CDR3 is built from 16 residues.

The chain has TRBV5-1 and TRBJ2-2, with 8 bases aligning to TRBD1. Germline CDR1 SGHRS, CDR2 YFSETQ. The CDR3 has 15 amino acids. This CDR3 reads CASVDRVPNTGELFF. As DNA, the CDR3 is TGCGCAAGCGTGGACAGGGTTCCGAACACCGGGGAGCTGTTTTTT. The whole variable domain, remainder taken from reference TRBV5-1 and TRBJ2-2, is KAGVTQTPRYLIKTRGQQVTLSCSPISGHRSVSWYQQTPGQGLQFLFEYFSETQRNKGNFPGRFSGRQFSNSRSEMNVSTLELGDSALYLCASVDRVPNTGELFFGEGSRLTVL.

The CDR3 nucleotides read TGTGCCAGCAGTTTATCCGGACAGGGAATGAGCTACACCTTC. It is translated as CASSLSGQGMSYTF. This chain uses TRBV27 with TRBJ1-2; 8 bases are shared with TRBD1. The CDR3 runs to 14 residues. Germline V gene lookup returns CDR1 MNHEY and CDR2 SMNVEV (reference sequence). V gave up 0 bases and J gave up 9 bases; unmatched junction bases: 6.

The chain links TRBV23-1 to TRBJ1-1; unclear D gene. TRBV23-1 is placed among ORFs of uncertain function. V was clipped by 0 bases and J by 8 bases, with 1 base between them. This CDR3 is built from 10 residues. CDR3 nucleotide sequence: TGCGCCAGCAGTCAATCCGAAGCTTTCTTT. It specifies CASSQSEAFF.

CDR3 bases: TGTGCCAGCAGCGCGGACAGGTGGGGATCACCCCTCCACTTT. This codes for CASSADRWGSPLHF. The chain recombines TRBV27 with TRBJ1-6; 7 bases fit TRBD1. V lost 6 bases, J lost 10 bases, and 9 bases stayed unmatched. The CDR3 covers 14 residues. Germline CDR1 MNHEY, CDR2 SMNVEV (reference sequence).

About this clone: Other DNA sequences in this sample translate to the same CDR3. J is TRBJ2-2 and V is TRBV4-3, with a possible D match to TRBD2 (6 bases). The ends were cut back, 0 bases at V and 2 bases at J, with 10 bases in the middle. From germline, CDR1 is LGHNA and CDR2 YSLEER. The CDR3 has 16 residues. CDR3: CASSQDAAGNTGELFF. The CDR3 DNA reads TGCGCCAGCAGCCAAGATGCGGCGGGAAACACCGGGGAGCTGTTTTTT.